This record covers a single T cell receptor (beta chain). The target antigen is unknown. From the reads, TCRdb called clonotypes with MiXCR, one entry per CDR3 protein. The sample carries 640,000 or so distinct CDR3 sequences, roughly 33% recorded once. This record belongs to a study of T cell repertoires in cytomegalovirus infection. Overall study results and limits: Ex vivo, HLA-C-restricted CMV-specific TCR beta clonotypes prevailed over the rest of the response.

The sequencing here drew on cultured PBMCs, taken from culture after CMV antigen stimulation. This clonotype was obtained from a human donor in good health (CMV status not recorded). Some clones in this sample may be carry-over from other donors' samples.

The CDR3: CASSQDPGVQETQYF. CDR3 nucleotides: TGTGCCAGCAGCCAAGATCCCGGGGTCCAAGAGACCCAGTACTTC. V and J are TRBV4-2 and TRBJ2-5; perhaps TRBD2 as D (5 bases). V was pared by 0 bases and J by 1 base, with 9 bases between. The germline gives CDR1 LGHNA, CDR2 YNFKEQ. The CDR3 is 15 amino acids.